The next 10 T cell receptor beta chains were all read from a single sample in a study of CD8+CD57+ T cells in acquired aplastic anemia. Both TCR beta VDJ combination and CDR3 sequence profiling were carried out. Genomic DNA was the template for this profiling. Via MiXCR, TCRdb re-called the reads, giving one row per CDR3 protein. The table records fewer than 250,000 distinct CDR3 sequences, about 53% of them present only once. Input material: sorted CD4+, CD8+, or CD8+CD57+ T cells (not recorded which) from PBMCs. These receptors all come from a human donor in good health, serving as a control.

This clonotype was seen ten or more times. The chain joins TRBV6-5 to TRBJ1-3; possibly TRBD1 for D (6 bases). V lost 2 bases and J 4 bases, leaving 12 bases between the germline ends. The germline CDR1 and CDR2 sequences are MNHEY and SVGAGI. This CDR3 contains 15 residues. The chain's CDR3 is CASSYGGAGGNTIYF. The CDR3 bases are TGTGCCAGCAGTTACGGGGGGGCGGGGGGAAACACCATATATTTT.

This clonotype was seen only a few times. A much larger clone differs by one base, so this may be a read error. This sequence joins TRBV5-1 and TRBJ2-3; 10 bases are a match to TRBD2. The trim removed 4 bases at V and 4 bases at J, leaving 6 bases unmatched. Per the germline V gene, CDR1 is SGHRS and CDR2 is YFSETQ. This CDR3 has 15 amino acids. The chain's CDR3 is CASSTLAGASDTQYF. DNA of the CDR3: TGCGCCAGCAGCACGCTAGCGGGGGCTTCAGATACGCAGTATTTT.

This clonotype has at least ten counts. The chain has TRBV6-4 and TRBJ2-7, with D tentatively TRBD2 (6 bases). CDR1 MRHNA and CDR2 SNTAGT come from the germline V gene. Trimming left V 0 bases short and J 6 bases short, with 9 bases between. The CDR3 extends over 13 amino acids. CDR3 DNA: TGTGCCAGCAGTGACTCTTGGGGAGGCGAGCAGTACTTC. This translates into CASSDSWGGEQYF.

Of note for this clonotype: The junction does not match germline at one end; this may be a read error. V is TRBV7-8 and J is TRBJ2-7, with D perhaps TRBD2 (5 bases). Germline CDR1 and CDR2: SGHVS and FQNEAQ. CDR3 size: 11 residues. CDR3 nucleotide sequence: TGTGCCACCAGCTTATACGGGGTTCAGTACTTC. Amino acids: CATSLYGVQYF.

In this sample, this clonotype turned up once. This rearrangement joins TRBV28 to TRBJ1-6; D gene ambiguous. The J call may not be correct, given that the DNA end is closer to TRBJ1-5. CDR3 length: 15 residues. Germline V gives CDR1 MDHEN, CDR2 SYDVKM. CDR3 in DNA: TGTGCCAGCAGAAGTCCGGGAATACTTATACAGCCCCAGCATTTT. Translating gives CASRSPGILIQPQHF.

The V call is TRBV10-2, the J call TRBJ2-7; D might be TRBD1 or TRBD2, each matching 5 bases. V was cut by 7 bases and J by 6 bases, with 13 bases left in between. The CDR3 contains 12 residues. Germline CDR1 and CDR2: WSHSY and SAAADI. The CDR3 spells CASNAGTAEQYF. The CDR3 DNA follows: TGCGCCAGCAACGCCGGGACGGCCGAGCAGTACTTC.

This rearrangement joins TRBV5-4 to TRBJ1-2, with 7 bases aligning to TRBD1. CDR1 is SGHNT and CDR2 is YYREEE in the germline V gene (reference sequence). The trim removed 0 bases at V and 3 bases at J, leaving 5 bases unmatched. The CDR3 totals 15 residues. CDR3 coding DNA: TGTGCCAGCAGCTTGGAAGGGGGCAGGTACTATGGCTACACCTTC. Protein: CASSLEGGRYYGYTF.

The chain uses TRBV5-1 and TRBJ1-2; TRBD1 matches 7 bases. After removal of 4 bases from V and 3 bases from J, the junction contained 3 bases not matched to a gene. Germline CDR1 reads SGHRS; CDR2 reads YFSETQ. The CDR3 length is 13 residues. DNA of the CDR3: TGCGCCAGCAGCCGACAGGGTGACTATGGCTACACCTTC. Its translation is CASSRQGDYGYTF. Looking up the rest from reference TRBV5-1 and TRBJ1-2 gives the full variable domain: KAGVTQTPRYLIKTRGQQVTLSCSPISGHRSVSWYQQTPGQGLQFLFEYFSETQRNKGNFPGRFSGRQFSNSRSEMNVSTLELGDSALYLCASSRQGDYGYTFGSGTRLTVV.

This clonotype has more than one count but fewer than ten. The chain is built from TRBV27 and TRBJ1-2; 10 bases are shared with TRBD1. Losses at the gene ends were 0 bases for V and 3 bases for J; bases not matched to a gene: 13. This CDR3 has 19 residues. Germline V gene data show CDR1 as MNHEY and CDR2 as SMNVEV (reference sequence). This CDR3 is CASSLSGGPGQGKYYGYTF. CDR3 bases: TGTGCCAGCAGTTTATCGGGCGGACCGGGACAGGGGAAGTACTATGGCTACACCTTC.

There are many counts of this clonotype. The chain has TRBV10-3 and TRBJ2-7; D is perhaps TRBD1 (5 bases). V lost 10 bases and J lost 0, with 10 bases in between. Germline assignment: CDR1 ENHRY and CDR2 SYGVKD. This CDR3 region has 12 residues. CDR3 amino acids: CATSDNSYEQYF. For the CDR3, the DNA is TGTGCCACTTCGGACAACTCCTACGAGCAGTACTTC.